The 18 T cell receptor beta chains given below trace back to one sample, sequenced in a study of blood T cell repertoires in COVID-19. The data were produced by immunoSEQ multiplex PCR, yet TCRdb's version contains in-frame clones alone and is incomplete. This sample has about 140,000 clones, with approximately 84% found just once. The specimen sequenced was PBMCs or T cells enriched from blood (not recorded which). The origin of the receptors is a woman between 18 and 29 years old who had been exposed to COVID-19.

This chain links TRBV21-1 with TRBJ2-1; TRBD2 is the table's D call and was not checked against the DNA. TRBV21-1 is a pseudogene segment. This CDR3 region has 16 residues. The CDR3 DNA reads TGTGCCAGCAGCAAAGGGACTAGCGGGACGGTCGGTGAGCAGTTCTTC. Its translation: CASSKGTSGTVGEQFF.

The rearrangement joins TRBV12-5 to TRBJ1-3; D gene unclear. The CDR3 is made up of 12 amino acids. Germline V gene lookup returns CDR1 LGHNT and CDR2 FRNRAP. V lost 7 bases to trimming and J lost 3 bases, with 7 bases between them. CDR3 region: CASALSGNTIYF. In nucleotides, the CDR3 is TGTGCTAGTGCCCTGAGTGGAAACACCATATATTTT.

This chain uses TRBV29-1 with TRBJ2-3, with D possibly matching TRBD1 (8 bases). The CDR3 runs to 14 residues. Trimming pared 6 bases from V and 3 bases from J, leaving 16 bases between. The germline V gene has CDR1 SQVTM and CDR2 ANQGSEA. The CDR3 sequence is CSVQGARGTDTQYF. The CDR3 DNA reads as TGCAGCGTGCAGGGGGCGCGGGGGACAGATACGCAGTATTTT.

The chain uses TRBV27 and TRBJ1-1; no clear D gene. The CDR3 runs to 15 residues. V shed 2 bases and J shed 5 bases, with 15 bases lying between them. In germline, CDR1 is MNHEY, CDR2 SMNVEV (reference sequence). CDR3 sequence (DNA): TGTGCCAGCAGTTTACGATCCGGGGTTGGGACTGAAGCTTTCTTT. Translation gives CASSLRSGVGTEAFF.

The chain has TRBV5-1 and TRBJ2-1; maybe TRBD1 (5 bases). V was shortened by 0 bases and J by 8 bases, with 12 bases between the two germline ends. CDR3 size: 14 residues. Germline lookup yields CDR1 SGHRS and CDR2 YFSETQ. The CDR3 loop is CASSLATDPHEQFF. In DNA, the CDR3 is TGCGCCAGCAGCTTGGCGACAGACCCACATGAGCAGTTCTTC. The full variable domain, completed using reference TRBV5-1 and TRBJ2-1, is KAGVTQTPRYLIKTRGQQVTLSCSPISGHRSVSWYQQTPGQGLQFLFEYFSETQRNKGNFPGRFSGRQFSNSRSEMNVSTLELGDSALYLCASSLATDPHEQFFGPGTRLTVL.

In nucleotides, the CDR3 is TGTGCCAGCAGTTGGCATGGCTACACCTTC. Protein product: CASSWHGYTF. The gene calls are TRBV7-8 and TRBJ1-2, with D unresolved. This CDR3 comprises 10 residues. Germline V gene sequence: CDR1 SGHVS, CDR2 FQNEAQ. V lost 6 bases and J lost 6, with 5 bases in between.

The chain has TRBV18 and TRBJ1-3; 9 bases line up with TRBD1. The ends lost 3 bases at V and 1 base at J; junction bases unmatched: 1. The germline gives CDR1 KGHSH, CDR2 LQKENI. The CDR3 is 15 residues long. The CDR3 nucleotides read TGTGCCAGCTCACCGGACAGGGGTTCTGGAAACACCATATATTTT. Protein: CASSPDRGSGNTIYF. The full variable domain, with the rest looked up from reference TRBV18 and TRBJ1-3, is NAGVMQNPRHLVRRRGQEARLRCSPMKGHSHVYWYRQLPEEGLKFMVYLQKENIIDESGMPKERFSAEFPKEGPSILRIQQVVRGDSAAYFCASSPDRGSGNTIYFGEGSWLTVV.

The gene calls are TRBV10-3 and TRBJ1-2; 8 nucleotides match TRBD1. CDR3 size: 13 residues. The V segment lost 3 bases and the J segment 7 bases; nucleotides outside the gene matches: 4. Germline V gives CDR1 ENHRY, CDR2 SYGVKD. The CDR3 spells CAISDGRGLGYTF. The CDR3, as DNA: TGTGCCATCAGTGATGGCAGGGGGCTTGGCTACACCTTC.

This clone was counted between two and nine times. In DNA, the CDR3 is TGTGCCAGCAGCCGACAGGGGTCGGACGGCTACACCTTC. Encoded protein: CASSRQGSDGYTF. This sequence joins TRBV5-4 and TRBJ1-2; 8 bases match TRBD1. The CDR3 is 13 amino acids. Germline trimming cut 4 bases from V and 8 bases from J; bases unmatched to any gene: 7. The germline CDR1 and CDR2 sequences are SGHNT and YYREEE (reference sequence).

In its sample, this clone was seen once. V and J are TRBV19 and TRBJ2-7; TRBD1 matches 7 bases. Trimming removed 2 bases from V and 1 base from J; junction bases left unmatched: 5. The CDR3 is 15 residues long. The germline V gene encodes CDR1 LNHDA and CDR2 SQIVND (reference sequence). The CDR3 loop is CASSITGAESYEQYF. The CDR3 nucleotides read TGTGCCAGTAGTATAACAGGGGCGGAATCCTACGAGCAGTACTTC.

The chain recombines TRBV7-2 with TRBJ1-3, with unresolved D. The CDR3 is made up of 13 amino acids. In germline, CDR1 is SGHTA, CDR2 FQGNSA. V was pared by 7 bases and J by 1 base, with 8 bases between. CDR3 amino acids: CASTPNSGNTIYF. CDR3 nucleotide sequence: TGTGCCAGCACCCCAAATTCTGGAAACACCATATATTTT.

The CDR3 DNA is TGTGCCAGCAGTTACGTTTCGGCTAGCGGCTACTACAATGAGCAGTTCTTC. Protein: CASSYVSASGYYNEQFF. V and J are TRBV6-2 or TRBV6-3 and TRBJ2-1; 7 positions agree with TRBD2. The V and J ends lost 2 bases and 3 bases, in that order; junction bases with no gene match: 10. Germline V gene sequence: CDR1 MNHEY, CDR2 SVGEGT. CDR3 length equals 17 residues.

The chain recombines TRBV12-3 or TRBV12-4 with TRBJ1-3; D remains unclear. The length of the CDR3 is 11 residues. The germline V and J ends were trimmed by 4 bases and 4 bases, with 2 bases remaining between them. CDR3: CASSSGNTIYF. Written as DNA, the CDR3 is TGTGCCAGCAGTTCAGGAAACACCATATATTTT.

This chain joins TRBV10-3 and TRBJ2-1; 9 bases are a match to TRBD2. Germline loops: CDR1 ENHRY, CDR2 SYGVKD. The CDR3 runs 19 residues. J gave up 6 bases and V 3 bases, and 18 bases lay outside the gene matches. The CDR3 DNA follows: TGTGCCATCAGTGAACCAAAAGGAACCGCGGGAGGGCCGTCCAATGAGCAGTTCTTC. Amino acids: CAISEPKGTAGGPSNEQFF.

This CDR3 is CASHDRANTGELFF. Written as DNA, the CDR3 is TGTGCCTCCCACGACAGGGCGAACACCGGGGAGCTGTTTTTT. The chain employs TRBV2 and TRBJ2-2; 7 nucleotides agree with TRBD1. This CDR3 is 14 amino acids long. Per germline, CDR1 SNHLY and CDR2 FYNNEI. Germline trimming cut 11 bases from V and 0 bases from J; bases unmatched to any gene: 6.

The rearrangement uses TRBV5-1 and TRBJ1-2; the match to TRBD1 covers 7 bases. The V gene end was trimmed by 3 bases and the J gene end by 1 base; junction bases not matched to a gene: 6. CDR3 length: 15 residues. Germline V gene sequence: CDR1 SGHRS, CDR2 YFSETQ. The CDR3 here is CASSYLGQDNYGYTF. The CDR3 nucleotides read TGCGCCAGCAGCTATCTAGGACAGGATAACTATGGCTACACCTTC.

This chain connects TRBV7-9 to TRBJ1-1; D gene uncertain. CDR1 and CDR2 from the germline V gene are SEHNR and FQNEAQ (reference sequence). This CDR3 comprises 15 residues. Trimming pared 3 bases from V and 10 bases from J, leaving 21 bases between. For the CDR3, the DNA is TGTGCCAGCAGCTTCGAATTGACCACGTCGGCGGTAGCTTTCTTT. This encodes CASSFELTTSAVAFF.

The chain links TRBV18 to TRBJ1-3, with a tentative D call TRBD1 (6 bases). Trimming removed 3 bases from V and 2 bases from J, with 14 bases in between. The CDR3 extends over 16 amino acids. Germline CDR1 reads KGHSH; CDR2 reads LQKENI. The CDR3, as DNA: TGTGCCAGCTCACCTACACAGGGCGAAGCTGGAAACACCATATATTTT. This codes for CASSPTQGEAGNTIYF.